This T cell receptor (beta chain) originates from a study of cytomegalovirus exposure and HLA in healthy donors. Study as a whole: In an earlier analysis, approximately 120 million unique TCR beta sequences were found from 150 million to 200 million T cells.

Concerning this clone itself: Its antigen is currently unknown.

Trimming removed 4 bases at V and 2 bases at J, with 13 bases between. CDR1 SGHRS and CDR2 YFSETQ come from the germline V gene. The CDR3 covers 14 residues. Points from the study as a whole: There was a cluster of highly shared sequence variants that was likely a sequencing artifact. Being productive about 87% or about 30% of the time was typical of most TCR beta V segments in an earlier analysis. Across donors, most TCRs were seen rarely, yet some public ones were widespread.

Primers included in the PCR were 60 Vbeta and 13 Jbeta primers. This table comes from immunoSEQ multiplex PCR, and its TCRdb copy is limited to in-frame clones, with some not included. This sample has 190,000 or so clones, with roughly four fifths found just once. The chain joins TRBV5-1 to TRBJ2-7; tentative D call: TRBD1 (6 bases). The sample comprised PBMCs. The source is a man in his fifties or sixties in good health and CMV-seronegative. The CDR3 spells CASSQRGGTYEQYF. As DNA, the CDR3 is TGCGCCAGCAGCCAGAGAGGGGGAACCTACGAGCAGTACTTC.